Following are 17 T cell receptor beta chains from one sample sequenced in a study of cytomegalovirus exposure and HLA in healthy donors (dated by TCRdb to 2017 to 2019). Receptor libraries were prepared by the immunoSEQ multiplex PCR assay. For the multiplex PCR, a mixture combining 60 forward primers for TCR Vbeta segments and 13 reverse primers for TCR Jbeta segments was used. TCRdb provides this immuneACCESS table in a form limited to in-frame rearrangements. Some clones are lacking; in checked studies, under half of them reflect an unresolved V gene, and why the rest are absent is not known. For this sample there are roughly 120,000 clones; 80% appear just once. Over 2.5% of the sample is in the top ten clones. Sequenced sample: PBMCs. The receptors come from a male donor in good health and CMV-seronegative.

The V gene is TRBV15, the J gene TRBJ1-5; 12 bases agree with TRBD1. This CDR3 comprises 18 residues. In germline, CDR1 is LNHNV, CDR2 YYDKDF (reference sequence). Trimming took 0 bases from V and 5 from J; bases not matched to a gene: 8. The CDR3 loop is CATSRETSGTGGDQPQHF. CDR3 DNA sequence: TGTGCCACCAGCAGAGAGACGTCGGGGACAGGGGGCGATCAGCCCCAGCATTTT.

This clone was detected only a few times. The V and J genes are TRBV7-2 and TRBJ2-1; 12 nucleotides agree with TRBD2. The J segment lost 1 base and the V segment lost 5 bases, leaving 6 bases of the junction unmatched. This CDR3 spans 17 amino acids. CDR1 SGHTA and CDR2 FQGNSA come from the germline V gene. The CDR3 DNA is TGTGCCAGCAGCGCACATCTAGCGGGAGGGTCCTACAATGAGCAGTTCTTC. Translation: CASSAHLAGGSYNEQFF.

This chain joins TRBV30 and TRBJ2-1, with D perhaps TRBD2 (5 bases). The CDR3 runs to 12 residues. The V end lost 4 bases, the J end lost 6 bases, and 10 bases lay between the germline ends. Per the germline V gene, CDR1 is GTSNPN and CDR2 is SVGIG (reference sequence). In DNA form, the CDR3 reads TGTGCCTGGACGAGGGTAAGCAATGAGCAGTTCTTC. This sequence encodes CAWTRVSNEQFF.

The chain joins TRBV7-2 to TRBJ1-1; D unresolved. There are 15 residues in the CDR3. Germline CDR1 is SGHTA and CDR2 is FQGNSA. Trimming pared 2 bases from V and 0 bases from J, leaving 10 bases between. CDR3 DNA sequence: TGTGCCAGCAGCTTAAACCTGCGGTTGAACACTGAAGCTTTCTTT. Residues: CASSLNLRLNTEAFF.

Only a few counts were recorded for this clone. The rearrangement links TRBV6-5 to TRBJ2-1, with D possibly being TRBD1 (6 bases). Trimming removed 2 bases at V and 7 bases at J, with 15 bases between. This CDR3 has 15 amino acids. Germline CDR1 is MNHEY and CDR2 is SVGAGI. CDR3 sequence (DNA): TGTGCCAGCAGTTACGGGACACGGCTTAGGAATGAGCAGTTCTTC. It translates to CASSYGTRLRNEQFF.

This chain joins TRBV5-1 and TRBJ1-3; TRBD1 aligns across 7 bases. The CDR3 contains 15 residues. V shed 4 bases and J 2 bases; nucleotides not matched to a gene: 6. The V gene's germline CDR1 is SGHRS and CDR2 YFSETQ. The DNA for the CDR3 is TGCGCCAGCAGCGAGGGGGCAGGGACTGGAAACACCATATATTTT. Amino acid sequence: CASSEGAGTGNTIYF.

The J gene is TRBJ1-2, the V gene TRBV10-3; TRBD1 agrees at 8 bases. There are 13 residues in the CDR3. The germline V gene encodes CDR1 ENHRY and CDR2 SYGVKD. The ends lost 4 bases at V and 7 bases at J; junction bases unmatched: 5. The CDR3 region has the DNA TGTGCCATCAGTGGCCAGGGGGCGGGTGGCTACACCTTC. It translates to CAISGQGAGGYTF.

The chain joins TRBV5-4 to TRBJ1-5, with 8 nucleotides matching TRBD1. CDR1 and CDR2 (germline): SGHNT, YYREEE (reference sequence). J was trimmed by 5 bases and V by 3 bases; bases with no gene match: 1. The CDR3 has 13 residues. This chain's CDR3 is CASSSGQDQPQHF. The CDR3 DNA follows: TGTGCCAGCAGCTCGGGACAGGATCAGCCCCAGCATTTT.

V is TRBV7-9 and J is TRBJ2-2; TRBD2 matches at 13 bases. The V gene's germline CDR1 is SEHNR and CDR2 FQNEAQ (reference sequence). V lost 4 bases, J lost 6 bases, and 8 bases stayed unmatched. This CDR3 is 17 amino acids long. CDR3 amino acids: CASSSPPGLAGSGELFF. As DNA, the CDR3 is TGTGCCAGCAGCTCACCCCCGGGACTAGCGGGATCCGGGGAGCTGTTTTTT.

The chain joins TRBV4-1 to TRBJ2-5, with 7 bases identical to TRBD1. The trim removed 0 bases at V and 1 base at J, leaving 2 bases unmatched. CDR1 is MGHRA and CDR2 is YSYEKL in the germline V gene. The CDR3 has 15 amino acids. Here the CDR3 DNA reads TGCGCCAGCAGCCAAGAGGACAGGAGCCAAGAGACCCAGTACTTC. Its protein product is CASSQEDRSQETQYF.

The chain is built from TRBV7-9 and TRBJ2-5, with D maybe TRBD2 (6 bases). This CDR3 has 15 amino acids. The germline CDR1 and CDR2 sequences are SEHNR and FQNEAQ (reference sequence). The V end lost 4 bases, the J end lost 2 bases, and 14 bases lay between the germline ends. CDR3 region: CASSSQGGGQETQYF. The CDR3 DNA is TGTGCCAGCAGCTCGCAGGGAGGAGGTCAAGAGACCCAGTACTTC.

The V gene is TRBV30, the J gene TRBJ1-4; D gene unclear. CDR1 and CDR2 from the germline V gene are GTSNPN and SVGIG (reference sequence). This CDR3 has 15 residues. Trimming removed 2 bases at V and 7 bases at J, with 17 bases between. In DNA, the CDR3 is TGTGCCTGGAGTCCCAAAGGCTGGGCCTCTGAAAAACTGTTTTTT. Translating gives CAWSPKGWASEKLFF.

This chain links TRBV19 with TRBJ1-1; 7 bases fit TRBD1. The CDR3 runs 17 residues. Germline CDR1 is LNHDA and CDR2 is SQIVND (reference sequence). Unmatched junction bases numbered 19, after V lost 5 bases and J lost 7 bases. CDR3 in DNA: TGTGCCAGTAGTTCCTACCGACAGGGTAGAAACACTGGTGAAGCTTTCTTT. Protein: CASSSYRQGRNTGEAFF.

The CDR3 loop is CASSSNRGRLGEQYF. For the CDR3, the DNA is TGTGCCAGCAGCTCCAACAGGGGGCGCCTGGGCGAGCAGTACTTC. This rearrangement joins TRBV9 to TRBJ2-7; 9 nucleotides match TRBD1. The CDR3 is 15 residues long. The V gene's germline CDR1 is SGDLS and CDR2 YYNGEE. Trimming cost V 4 bases and J 6 bases; bases outside gene matches: 11. The whole variable domain, filled in from reference TRBV9 and TRBJ2-7, reads DSGVTQTPKHLITATGQRVTLRCSPRSGDLSVYWYQQSLDQGLQFLIQYYNGEERAKGNILERFSAQQFPDLHSELNLSSLELGDSALYFCASSSNRGRLGEQYFGPGTRLTVT.

This clone was counted a few times. This rearrangement joins TRBV10-3 to TRBJ1-5; D may be TRBD1 (5 bases). Germline assignment: CDR1 ENHRY and CDR2 SYGVKD. The CDR3 sequence is 15 residues long. V lost 6 bases and J lost 0, with 12 bases in between. CDR3 nucleotide sequence: TGTGCCATCAGATCAGACAGCTATAGCAATCAGCCCCAGCATTTT. Translated, it gives CAIRSDSYSNQPQHF.

This chain connects TRBV15 to TRBJ2-3; D not resolved. The CDR3 extends over 19 amino acids. The germline CDR1 and CDR2 sequences are LNHNV and YYDKDF (reference sequence). V was shortened by 3 bases and J by 2 bases, with 24 bases between the two germline ends. CDR3 protein: CATSSFFPLVRRTTDTQYF. The CDR3 DNA reads TGTGCCACCAGCAGCTTCTTCCCCCTGGTGAGGAGAACCACAGATACGCAGTATTTT. The whole variable domain, remainder taken from reference TRBV15 and TRBJ2-3, is DAMVIQNPRYQVTQFGKPVTLSCSQTLNHNVMYWYQQKSSQAPKLLFHYYDKDFNNEADTPDNFQSRRPNTSFCFLDIRSPGLGDTAMYLCATSSFFPLVRRTTDTQYFGPGTRLTVL.

V gene TRBV2 combines with J gene TRBJ2-4; tentatively, D is TRBD1 (6 bases). Germline V gives CDR1 SNHLY, CDR2 FYNNEI. V was trimmed by 8 bases and J by 1 base, leaving 12 bases between them. This CDR3 contains 14 residues. For the CDR3, the DNA is TGTGCCAGCGATCGTACAGGGGCCAAAAACATTCAGTACTTC. Protein: CASDRTGAKNIQYF.